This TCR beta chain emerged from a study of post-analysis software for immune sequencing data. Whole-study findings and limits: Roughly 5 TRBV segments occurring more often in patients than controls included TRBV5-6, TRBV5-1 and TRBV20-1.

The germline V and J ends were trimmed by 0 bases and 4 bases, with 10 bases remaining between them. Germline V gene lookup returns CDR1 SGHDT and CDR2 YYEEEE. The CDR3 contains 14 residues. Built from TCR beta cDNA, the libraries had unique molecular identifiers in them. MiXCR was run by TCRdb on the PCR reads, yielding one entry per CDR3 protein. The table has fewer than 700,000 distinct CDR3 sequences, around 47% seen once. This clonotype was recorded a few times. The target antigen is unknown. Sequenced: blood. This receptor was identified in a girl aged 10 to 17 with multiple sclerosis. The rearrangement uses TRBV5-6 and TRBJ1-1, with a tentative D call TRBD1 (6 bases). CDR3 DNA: TGTGCCAGCAGCTTGGCAGGGGCTGGCACTGAAGCTTTCTTT. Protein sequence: CASSLAGAGTEAFF. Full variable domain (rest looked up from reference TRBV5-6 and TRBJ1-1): DAGVTQSPTHLIKTRGQQVTLRCSPKSGHDTVSWYQQALGQGPQFIFQYYEEEERQRGNFPDRFSGHQFPNYSSELNVNALLLGDSALYLCASSLAGAGTEAFFGQGTRLTVV.